The 17 T cell receptor beta chains below come from one sample, sequenced in a study of blood T cell repertoires in COVID-19. Clones were sequenced by immunoSEQ multiplex PCR, and TCRdb holds only the in-frame ones, with some missing. The sample has 290,000 or so clones; around 80% are singletons. The sequencing sample was made of PBMCs or T cells enriched from blood (not recorded which). The receptors stem from a man aged 40-55 years who had been exposed to COVID-19.

The chain links TRBV3-1 (or the pseudogene TRBV3-2) to TRBJ1-3, with 9 bases lining up with TRBD1. This CDR3 contains 16 residues. Losses at the gene ends were 5 bases for V and 6 bases for J; bases not matched to a gene: 11. Per the germline V gene, CDR1 is LGHDT and CDR2 is YNNKEL (reference sequence). CDR3 protein: CASSRSAGQGSNTIYF. The CDR3 coding sequence is TGTGCCAGCAGCAGAAGTGCGGGACAGGGTTCAAACACCATATATTTT.

This chain connects TRBV7-8 to TRBJ1-5; TRBD1 might be the D (5 bases). This CDR3 spans 17 amino acids. V was clipped by 1 base and J by 4 bases, with 17 bases between them. Germline V gene lookup returns CDR1 SGHVS and CDR2 FQNEAQ. The CDR3 reads CASSLVTRGGRNQPQHF. The CDR3 DNA follows: TGTGCCAGCAGCTTAGTCACGCGGGGGGGGAGGAATCAGCCCCAGCATTTT. Together with reference TRBV7-8 and TRBJ1-5, the CDR3 gives the full variable domain: GAGVSQSPRYKVAKRGQDVALRCDPISGHVSLFWYQQALGQGPEFLTYFQNEAQLDKSGLPSDRFFAERPEGSVSTLKIQRTQQEDSAVYLCASSLVTRGGRNQPQHFGDGTRLSIL.

This clone appeared a few times. For the CDR3, the DNA is TGTGCCACCAGCAGAGACAGGGGGCGGGAGCAGTACTTC. It specifies CATSRDRGREQYF. This chain links TRBV15 with TRBJ2-7; TRBD1 matches 8 bases. CDR3 length: 13 amino acids. Germline trimming cut 0 bases from V and 7 bases from J; bases unmatched to any gene: 2. Germline lookup yields CDR1 LNHNV and CDR2 YYDKDF (reference sequence).

The J gene is TRBJ1-4, the V gene TRBV2; 10 bases match TRBD1. Germline V gene lookup returns CDR1 SNHLY and CDR2 FYNNEI. The length of the CDR3 is 18 residues. The V and J ends lost 0 bases and 7 bases, in that order; junction bases with no gene match: 11. CDR3: CASSEAQPRGDRGEKLFF. CDR3 nucleotides: TGTGCCAGCAGTGAAGCGCAGCCCCGTGGGGACAGGGGTGAAAAACTGTTTTTT. The full variable domain, completed using reference TRBV2 and TRBJ1-4, is EPEVTQTPSHQVTQMGQEVILRCVPISNHLYFYWYRQILGQKVEFLVSFYNNEISEKSEIFDDQFSVERPDGSNFTLKIRSTKLEDSAMYFCASSEAQPRGDRGEKLFFGSGTQLSVL.

This clone was seen once. V usage is TRBV10-1 and J usage is TRBJ2-3; TRBD2 agrees at 10 bases. With V trimmed by 9 bases and J by 0 bases, 9 bases remained unmatched. CDR3 length: 16 amino acids. Per the germline V gene, CDR1 is WNHNN and CDR2 is SYGVQD (reference sequence). The CDR3 reads CASSAGGPVSTDTQYF. In DNA, the CDR3 is TGCGCCAGTTCAGCGGGAGGGCCAGTCAGCACAGATACGCAGTATTTT.

V gene TRBV2 combines with J gene TRBJ2-1, with TRBD1 matching over 10 bases. CDR1 SNHLY and CDR2 FYNNEI come from the germline V gene. The CDR3 consists of 16 residues. Trimming took 7 bases from V and 4 from J; bases not matched to a gene: 10. Written as DNA, the CDR3 is TGTGCCAGCACCCCCCTCGGGACAGGGGTATACAATGAGCAGTTCTTC. Translation: CASTPLGTGVYNEQFF.

J is TRBJ2-1 and V is TRBV7-9; D not resolved. V lost 3 bases and J 5 bases, leaving 17 bases between the germline ends. The CDR3 consists of 16 residues. CDR1 and CDR2 (germline): SEHNR, FQNEAQ (reference sequence). The CDR3 protein is CASSFQRSRENNEQFF. CDR3 sequence (DNA): TGTGCCAGCAGCTTTCAGAGGTCACGAGAGAACAATGAGCAGTTCTTC.

The CDR3 region is CASRGGGFGYTF. The CDR3 DNA reads TGTGCCAGCAGGGGGGGTGGATTTGGCTACACCTTC. The V call is TRBV6-4, the J call TRBJ1-2, with D possibly matching TRBD1 (5 bases). The CDR3 runs 12 residues. V was cut by 6 bases and J by 7 bases, with 12 bases left in between. Germline V gene data show CDR1 as MRHNA and CDR2 as SNTAGT.

The rearrangement links TRBV27 to TRBJ1-1; the D gene is possibly TRBD1 (5 bases). V was clipped by 6 bases and J by 6 bases, with 17 bases between them. Germline V lookup: CDR1 MNHEY, CDR2 SMNVEV (reference sequence). The CDR3 totals 14 residues. CDR3 coding DNA: TGTGCCAGCAGCTCCGGGACTCCTGGGCCTGAAGCTTTCTTT. Translated: CASSSGTPGPEAFF.

The chain couples TRBV19 to TRBJ1-3, with D maybe TRBD1 (6 bases). Deletions cut 5 bases from V and 2 bases from J, with 10 bases between. The CDR3 has 14 amino acids. From germline, CDR1 is LNHDA and CDR2 SQIVND (reference sequence). CDR3 in amino acids: CASSRGGTGNTIYF. CDR3 sequence (DNA): TGTGCCAGTAGTCGAGGGGGTACTGGAAACACCATATATTTT. Based on the CDR3 plus reference TRBV19 and TRBJ1-3, the full variable domain is DGGITQSPKYLFRKEGQNVTLSCEQNLNHDAMYWYRQDPGQGLRLIYYSQIVNDFQKGDIAEGYSVSREKKESFPLTVTSAQKNPTAFYLCASSRGGTGNTIYFGEGSWLTVV.

The chain carries TRBV29-1 and TRBJ1-2, with 7 nucleotides matching TRBD1. This CDR3 has 13 residues. V lost 5 bases to trimming and J lost 4 bases; unmatched junction nucleotides: 7. Germline CDR1 reads SQVTM; CDR2 reads ANQGSEA. This chain's CDR3 is CSVQTGQAYGYTF. The CDR3 bases are TGCAGCGTTCAGACAGGACAGGCCTATGGCTACACCTTC.

In this sample, this clone turned up once. The CDR3 sequence is CASTDGGTAGANVLTF. The CDR3 coding sequence is TGTGCCAGCACTGATGGGGGGACGGCTGGGGCCAACGTCCTGACTTTC. This chain joins TRBV3-1 (or the pseudogene TRBV3-2) and TRBJ2-6; TRBD2 might be the D (6 bases). Germline-derived CDR1 and CDR2 are LGHDT and YNNKEL (reference sequence). CDR3 size: 16 residues. V was pared by 7 bases and J by 2 bases, with 15 bases between.

The chain is built from TRBV28 and TRBJ2-1, with 11 positions matching TRBD2. Germline trimming cut 5 bases from V and 4 bases from J; bases unmatched to any gene: 4. Per the germline V gene, CDR1 is MDHEN and CDR2 is SYDVKM. The CDR3 contains 15 residues. The CDR3: CASSGTSGVYNEQFF. DNA for the CDR3: TGTGCCAGCAGTGGGACTAGCGGAGTTTACAATGAGCAGTTCTTC. Based on the CDR3 plus reference TRBV28 and TRBJ2-1, the full variable domain is DVKVTQSSRYLVKRTGEKVFLECVQDMDHENMFWYRQDPGLGLRLIYFSYDVKMKEKGDIPEGYSVSREKKERFSLILESASTNQTSMYLCASSGTSGVYNEQFFGPGTRLTVL.

The chain employs TRBV5-8 and TRBJ1-4; no definite D call. This CDR3 has 17 residues. Trimming shortened V by 4 bases and J by 8 bases, and 24 bases separated the two germline ends. Germline V lookup: CDR1 SGHTS, CDR2 YDEGEE. The CDR3 DNA reads TGTGCCAGCAGCGCAACTAGACCCCGACGCCGCCACGAAAAACTGTTTTTT. Translation gives CASSATRPRRRHEKLFF.

The rearrangement uses TRBV9 and TRBJ2-3; 11 bases align to TRBD2. Per germline, CDR1 SGDLS and CDR2 YYNGEE. The V and J ends lost 4 bases and 3 bases, in that order; junction bases with no gene match: 10. This CDR3 contains 17 residues. This CDR3 is CASSSPMTSGKTDTQYF. CDR3 in DNA: TGTGCCAGCAGCTCCCCTATGACTAGCGGGAAGACAGATACGCAGTATTTT.

CDR3 protein: CASSTTPVFSEAFF. CDR3 coding DNA: TGTGCCAGCAGTACGACTCCCGTGTTTTCTGAAGCTTTCTTT. J is TRBJ1-1 and V is TRBV28; D is unresolved. The ends were cut back, 5 bases at V and 6 bases at J, with 16 bases in the middle. Germline V lookup: CDR1 MDHEN, CDR2 SYDVKM. The length of the CDR3 is 14 residues.

The chain joins TRBV27 to TRBJ2-7, with D uncertain. CDR3 length: 14 residues. Germline-derived CDR1 and CDR2 are MNHEY and SMNVEV (reference sequence). The ends were cut back, 3 bases at V and 4 bases at J, with 13 bases in the middle. The CDR3 nucleotides are TGTGCCAGCAGTTTTTCTGGAGTTCGGTACGAGCAGTACTTC. Translated, it gives CASSFSGVRYEQYF.